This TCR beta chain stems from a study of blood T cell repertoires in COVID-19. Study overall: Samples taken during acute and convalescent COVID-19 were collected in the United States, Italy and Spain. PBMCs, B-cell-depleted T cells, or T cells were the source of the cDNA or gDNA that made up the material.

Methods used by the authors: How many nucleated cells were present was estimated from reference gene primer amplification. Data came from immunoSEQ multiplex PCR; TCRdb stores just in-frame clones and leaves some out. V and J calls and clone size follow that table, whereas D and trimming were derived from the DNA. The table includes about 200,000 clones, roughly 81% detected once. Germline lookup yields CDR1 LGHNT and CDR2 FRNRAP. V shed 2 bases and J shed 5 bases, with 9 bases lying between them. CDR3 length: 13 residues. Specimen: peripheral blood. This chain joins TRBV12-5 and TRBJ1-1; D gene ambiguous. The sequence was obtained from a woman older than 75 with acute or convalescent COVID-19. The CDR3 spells CASGLFGGTEAFF. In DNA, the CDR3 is TGTGCTAGTGGTTTGTTTGGAGGGACTGAAGCTTTCTTT.